This TCR beta chain is from a study of Graves' ophthalmopathy and Graves' hyperthyroidism. Findings and caveats of the study: Cross-validated, the 13-signature model showed 87.88%/81.08% sensitivity/specificity, and 80%/75% in the test set. Ophthalmopathy progression was predicted by the model at less than 71% sensitivity and less than 80% specificity.

Concerning this clonotype itself: Its matching antigen is unknown.

From RNA, the CDR3 regions of TCR beta chains were amplified and sequenced. HTBI-primed first-round RT-PCR preceded second-round multiplex PCR. In TCRdb, the multiplex PCR reads were re-called with MiXCR into one record per CDR3 protein. Of 900,000 to 1,200,000 distinct CDR3 sequences listed, about 38% are singletons. CDR3 length: 15 amino acids. With V trimmed by 5 bases and J by 0 bases, 3 bases remained unmatched. The germline V gene has CDR1 SNHLY and CDR2 FYNNEI. Input material: peripheral blood or thyroid tissue (not recorded which). The sequence was collected from an adult man with Graves' hyperthyroidism. The chain recombines TRBV2 with TRBJ2-3; 9 bases are shared with TRBD2. The DNA for the CDR3 is TGTGCCAGCAGTATTAGCGGGGGAAGCACAGATACGCAGTATTTT. Amino acid sequence: CASSISGGSTDTQYF.